Listed below are T cell receptor beta chains from one sample, sequenced in a study of T cell repertoires in cytomegalovirus infection. MiXCR, applied by TCRdb to the reads, yields one record per CDR3 protein. The table shows about 300,000 distinct CDR3 sequences, with around 9.6% occurring only once. The sequenced sample was PBMCs. The origin of the receptors is a human donor in good health (CMV status not recorded). Some clones in this sample may be carry-over from other donors' samples. The CDR3 runs from the conserved cysteine through the conserved F or W. The D gene is left open where the match is weak. Size is stated for part of the rows, as once, few or many counts, or as a class when the clone is expanded.

TRBJ2-1	-	TRBV28	many	TGTGCCAGCAGTTCCCATCAGGGGGGGGCGATTTACAATGAGCAGTTCTTC	CASSSHQGGAIYNEQFF
TRBJ2-5	-	TRBV20-1	few	TGCAGTGCCGTCTCCGTCCAAGAGACCCAGTACTTC	CSAVSVQETQYF
TRBJ2-5	-	TRBV7-9	many	TGTGCCAGCAGCCCCGGAAGTTTTCAAGAGACCCAGTACTTC	CASSPGSFQETQYF
TRBJ2-7	-	TRBV24-1	many	TGTGCCACCAGTGATTTGTGGCGGGGCGAAGACGAGCAGTACTTC	CATSDLWRGEDEQYF
TRBJ2-4	-	TRBV29-1	-	TGCAGCGTGGCGGGGCTCAACAAAAACATTCAGTACTTC	CSVAGLNKNIQYF
TRBJ1-1	-	TRBV20-1	many	TGCAGTGCTAGTGCCTACACTGAAGCTTTCTTT	CSASAYTEAFF
TRBJ2-5	-	TRBV20-1	many	TGCAGTGCTAGGAATACGGAGACGCCGCTGCTGAAAAAAAAAGAGACCCAGTACTTC	CSARNTETPLLKKKETQYF
TRBJ2-3	-	TRBV7-2	many	TGTGCCAGCAGCACCTATGGAGATACGCAGTATTTT	CASSTYGDTQYF
TRBJ1-1	-	TRBV12-3/TRBV12-4	many	TGTGCCAGCAGTTTAACGACTGAAGCTTTCTTT	CASSLTTEAFF
TRBJ1-1	TRBD1	TRBV27	-	TGTGCCAGCAGTACCCCGACAGGGCGAACTGAAGCTTTCTTT	CASSTPTGRTEAFF
TRBJ2-7	-	TRBV18	many	TGTGCCAGCTCACCAAGTACAGCCGGGAGCTCCTACGAGCAGTACTTC	CASSPSTAGSSYEQYF
TRBJ2-5	-	TRBV6-5	many	TGTGCCAGCAGTTCCTGGGAGACCCAGTACTTC	CASSSWETQYF
TRBJ2-3	TRBD2	TRBV6-2/TRBV6-3	few	TGTGCCAGCAGTTACCGAGCGGGGGGTACAGATACGCAGTATTTT	CASSYRAGGTDTQYF